The 22 T cell receptor beta chains listed next were all sequenced from one sample in a study of blood T cell repertoires in COVID-19. Clones were sequenced by immunoSEQ multiplex PCR, and TCRdb holds only the in-frame ones, with some missing. The sample yields about 190,000 clones, roughly 80% seen once. Material: PBMCs or T cells enriched from blood (not recorded which). The receptors stem from a woman in her sixties or seventies with acute COVID-19.

DNA of the CDR3: TGTGCCAGTACTCCGGGACAGGGAAGTTACATTCAGTACTTC. It codes for CASTPGQGSYIQYF. This chain connects TRBV19 to TRBJ2-4; 9 positions match TRBD1. Germline-derived CDR1 and CDR2 are LNHDA and SQIVND (reference sequence). The CDR3 spans 14 residues. Trimming at V came to 7 bases and at J to 8 bases, leaving 9 bases not matched to a gene.

The chain has TRBV6-2 or TRBV6-3 and TRBJ1-2; D is perhaps TRBD1 (6 bases). The ends were cut back, 3 bases at V and 5 bases at J, with 13 bases in the middle. The CDR3 has 14 residues. From germline, CDR1 is MNHEY and CDR2 SVGEGT. The CDR3 sequence: CASSYMGAFYGYTF. CDR3 DNA: TGTGCCAGCAGTTATATGGGGGCGTTTTATGGCTACACCTTC.

V gene TRBV9 combines with J gene TRBJ2-3; maybe TRBD1 (6 bases). V dropped 3 bases and J dropped 1 base, with 15 bases sitting between them. The V gene's germline CDR1 is SGDLS and CDR2 YYNGEE. CDR3 length: 16 amino acids. The CDR3 DNA reads as TGTGCCAGCAGCGCACCACAGGGCTTAGGCACAGATACGCAGTATTTT. It codes for CASSAPQGLGTDTQYF. Full variable domain (remainder filled in from reference TRBV9 and TRBJ2-3): DSGVTQTPKHLITATGQRVTLRCSPRSGDLSVYWYQQSLDQGLQFLIQYYNGEERAKGNILERFSAQQFPDLHSELNLSSLELGDSALYFCASSAPQGLGTDTQYFGPGTRLTVL.

The chain uses TRBV5-4 and TRBJ2-5, with 8 bases that match TRBD2. The CDR3 spans 15 residues. After removal of 4 bases from V and 5 bases from J, the junction contained 10 bases not matched to a gene. CDR1 is SGHNT and CDR2 is YYREEE in the germline V gene (reference sequence). The CDR3 here is CASSRRAGGDETQYF. CDR3 in DNA: TGTGCCAGCAGCCGAAGGGCGGGAGGCGATGAGACCCAGTACTTC. Drawing the rest from reference TRBV5-4 and TRBJ2-5, the complete variable domain is ETGVTQSPTHLIKTRGQQVTLRCSSQSGHNTVSWYQQALGQGPQFIFQYYREEENGRGNFPPRFSGLQFPNYSSELNVNALELDDSALYLCASSRRAGGDETQYFGPGTRLLVL.

The CDR3 DNA reads TGTGCCAGCAGTCCCGCAGGGAATCGTGGCTACACCTTC. Amino acid sequence: CASSPAGNRGYTF. The rearrangement links TRBV6-5 to TRBJ1-2, with D perhaps TRBD1 (5 bases). In germline, CDR1 is MNHEY, CDR2 SVGAGI. The CDR3 length is 13 residues. Trimming left V 5 bases short and J 7 bases short, with 14 bases between.

This chain joins TRBV24-1 and TRBJ2-3, with a tentative D call TRBD2 (5 bases). V lost 3 bases and J 0 bases, leaving 12 bases between the germline ends. Germline CDR1 KGHDR, CDR2 SFDVKD. This CDR3 contains 16 residues. In nucleotides, the CDR3 is TGTGCCACCAGTGATCCCGGACTGGCTAGCACAGATACGCAGTATTTT. It translates to CATSDPGLASTDTQYF.

With regard to this clone: Other nucleotide sequences from this sample produce the same CDR3. The chain joins TRBV7-2 to TRBJ1-6; 8 positions agree with TRBD1. There are 15 residues in the CDR3. V shed 0 bases, J shed 9 bases, and the junction held 4 bases outside the gene matches. The germline gives CDR1 SGHTA, CDR2 FQGNSA. The CDR3 region has the DNA TGTGCCAGCAGCTTAGCGACAGGGGTTGGTTCACCCCTCCACTTT. This sequence encodes CASSLATGVGSPLHF.

The chain joins TRBV7-8 to TRBJ1-3, with D possibly being TRBD1 (6 bases). This CDR3 region has 16 residues. Trimming stripped 3 bases from V and 4 bases from J, with 16 bases between. Germline CDR1 reads SGHVS; CDR2 reads FQNEAQ. The CDR3 coding sequence is TGTGCCAGCAGCTTCGGTGCCCAGGGGACCGGAAACACCATATATTTT. Amino acids: CASSFGAQGTGNTIYF.

V usage is TRBV6-5 and J usage is TRBJ2-7; D is perhaps TRBD1 (5 bases). The CDR3 runs 12 residues. Trimming shortened V by 5 bases and J by 5 bases, and 10 bases separated the two germline ends. From germline, CDR1 is MNHEY and CDR2 SVGAGI. The CDR3 bases are TGTGCCAGCAGTAGGGGTTTCGACGAGCAGTACGTC. Encoded protein: CASSRGFDEQYV.

Note on this clone: Other DNA sequences in this specimen translate into the identical CDR3. The chain joins TRBV7-9 to TRBJ1-1; D gene unclear. V was cut by 5 bases and J by 1 base, with 11 bases left in between. The germline V gene encodes CDR1 SEHNR and CDR2 FQNEAQ (reference sequence). The CDR3 sequence is 14 residues long. The CDR3 reads CASSPSGGNTEAFF. The CDR3 coding sequence is TGTGCCAGCAGCCCTAGCGGTGGGAACACTGAAGCTTTCTTT.

The V and J genes are TRBV18 and TRBJ1-6; D ambiguous. The CDR3 has 15 amino acids. Trimming shortened V by 3 bases and J by 7 bases, and 13 bases separated the two germline ends. Germline assignment: CDR1 KGHSH and CDR2 LQKENI. CDR3 residues: CASSPPGGMNSPLHF. CDR3 coding DNA: TGTGCCAGCTCACCGCCAGGAGGAATGAATTCACCCCTCCACTTT.

This rearrangement joins TRBV7-2 to TRBJ1-5, with 10 bases matching TRBD1. Germline V CDR1 and CDR2: SGHTA, FQGNSA. There are 15 residues in the CDR3. The V and J ends lost 5 bases and 2 bases, in that order; junction bases with no gene match: 3. The CDR3 reads CASSPGTGGNQPQHF. CDR3 sequence (DNA): TGTGCCAGCAGCCCGGGGACAGGGGGCAATCAGCCCCAGCATTTT.

This clone came up a few times. The chain uses TRBV28 and TRBJ1-2; 10 bases line up with TRBD1. The CDR3 is 14 amino acids. Germline V CDR1 and CDR2: MDHEN, SYDVKM. V was clipped by 6 bases and J by 4 bases; unmatched bases: 5. The CDR3 sequence is CASSPGDRGYGYTF. The CDR3 DNA is TGTGCCAGCAGCCCTGGGGACAGGGGCTATGGCTACACCTTC.

This clone was seen a few times. J is TRBJ1-2 and V is TRBV18, with 8 positions matching TRBD1. The germline CDR1 and CDR2 sequences are KGHSH and LQKENI. This CDR3 has 13 residues. V trimming: 3 bases; J trimming: 5 bases; junction bases outside the gene matches: 2. For the CDR3, the DNA is TGTGCCAGCTCACCGGACAGGGTTTATGGCTACACCTTC. This codes for CASSPDRVYGYTF.

The chain employs TRBV28 and TRBJ1-1; tentative D call: TRBD1 (6 bases). This CDR3 comprises 13 residues. The germline gives CDR1 MDHEN, CDR2 SYDVKM. The V end lost 7 bases, the J end lost 3 bases, and 12 bases lay between the germline ends. This chain's CDR3 is CASKTGFDTEAFF. CDR3 nucleotide sequence: TGTGCCAGCAAAACAGGGTTTGACACTGAAGCTTTCTTT.

V is TRBV15 and J is TRBJ2-3; 15 nucleotides align to TRBD2. CDR3 size: 20 residues. Unmatched junction bases numbered 11, after V lost 3 bases and J lost 1 base. Germline CDR1 is LNHNV and CDR2 is YYDKDF (reference sequence). CDR3 amino acids: CATSRGLAGGLGGGTDTQYF. CDR3 DNA: TGTGCCACCAGCAGGGGACTAGCGGGGGGCCTTGGGGGTGGCACAGATACGCAGTATTTT.

This sequence joins TRBV2 and TRBJ2-1, with 8 nucleotides matching TRBD2. Per germline, CDR1 SNHLY and CDR2 FYNNEI. CDR3 length: 14 residues. V lost 10 bases to trimming and J lost 7 bases; unmatched junction nucleotides: 12. CDR3 coding DNA: TGTGCCACAACTAGCGGACCTCTGGGGAATGAGCAGTTCTTC. Protein: CATTSGPLGNEQFF.

V gene TRBV3-1 (or the pseudogene TRBV3-2) combines with J gene TRBJ1-3; D gene uncertain. The CDR3 spans 16 residues. The V gene's germline CDR1 is LGHDT and CDR2 YNNKEL (reference sequence). V was clipped by 0 bases and J by 0 bases, with 9 bases between them. The CDR3 here is CASSQDGGSSGNTIYF. Written as DNA, the CDR3 is TGTGCCAGCAGCCAAGACGGAGGCAGCTCTGGAAACACCATATATTTT.

This clone was observed a single time. The gene calls are TRBV19 and TRBJ2-2; TRBD2 is a possible D gene (6 bases). There are 14 residues in the CDR3. CDR1 is LNHDA, CDR2 SQIVND, per germline (reference sequence). The V and J ends lost 5 bases and 7 bases respectively, with 14 bases between them. CDR3 loop: CASSHGTVGGELFF. In nucleotides, the CDR3 is TGTGCCAGTAGTCACGGGACTGTCGGCGGGGAGCTGTTTTTT.

The rearrangement uses TRBV6-5 and TRBJ2-1, with a possible D match to TRBD2 (5 bases). Germline V gene sequence: CDR1 MNHEY, CDR2 SVGAGI. The CDR3 sequence is 15 residues long. The ends were cut back, 5 bases at V and 2 bases at J, with 13 bases in the middle. CDR3 nucleotides: TGTGCCAGCAGTCCCGGGATGCAGACCTACAATGAGCAGTTCTTC. It is translated as CASSPGMQTYNEQFF.

The J gene is TRBJ2-1, the V gene TRBV28; 9 bases line up with TRBD1. The CDR3 extends over 15 amino acids. Germline V CDR1 and CDR2: MDHEN, SYDVKM. The J segment lost 10 bases and the V segment lost 6 bases, leaving 13 bases of the junction unmatched. CDR3 nucleotides: TGTGCCAGCAGCTCCGGGACAGGGACGCAGGGAGAGCAGTTCTTC. Its protein is CASSSGTGTQGEQFF.

This clone appeared a few times. Other DNA sequences from this sample encode an identical CDR3 as well. The gene calls are TRBV4-3 and TRBJ1-1, with D possibly TRBD1 on 5 matching bases. Trimming took 0 bases from V and 6 from J, leaving 11 bases between them. The germline V gene encodes CDR1 LGHNA and CDR2 YSLEER. The length of the CDR3 is 14 residues. This CDR3 is CASSQDSRGAEAFF. Here the CDR3 DNA reads TGCGCCAGCAGCCAAGATAGTCGGGGGGCTGAAGCTTTCTTT.